This TCR beta chain was retrieved from a study of shared clonotypes between healthy human individuals. Findings and limits, study-wide: Sorted-subset samples were not fully sequenced, rarefaction indicated. Clonotype sharing levels among donors were expected to vary with sequencing depth.

Splitting of each subset's genomic DNA was done evenly across several immunoSEQ plates. The repertoire was sequenced with immunoSEQ multiplex PCR; TCRdb's copy has only in-frame clones and lacks some. The sample shows about 2 million clones, roughly 94% of them seen only once. Naive CD8 cells lacked CD45RO, underwent positive selection for CCR7 and left out terminally differentiated effector memory CD45RA+ cells. As for this clone: The target antigen is unknown.

The CDR3 sequence is 16 residues long. V lost 3 bases and J lost 5, with 19 bases in between. Germline values: CDR1 WNHNN, CDR2 SYGVQD (reference sequence). Sample: naive CD8+ T cells sorted from blood. V and J are TRBV10-1 and TRBJ2-5; D is unclear. The source is a man between 18 and 29 years old in good health. The CDR3 protein is CASSEGGIPNRETQYF. CDR3 bases: TGCGCCAGCAGTGAAGGTGGCATACCGAACCGGGAGACCCAGTACTTC.